This entry lists 29 T cell receptor beta chains sequenced from one sample in a study of T cells in Graves' hyperthyroidism and ophthalmopathy. Amplification of TCR beta CDR3 regions used RNA as the template. Primed by the HTBI set, a first-round RT-PCR was run on the TCR CDR3. Using its own MiXCR run on the multiplex PCR reads, TCRdb lists one record per CDR3 protein. This sample has 490,000 or so distinct CDR3 sequences; 22% occur once, and the top ten carry around 54%. The source material was blood. Source of these receptors: a woman in her 70s with Graves' ophthalmopathy.

This clonotype was seen many times. The chain has TRBV20-1 and TRBJ1-1, with D possibly being TRBD1 (5 bases). The V gene's germline CDR1 is DFQATT and CDR2 SNEGSKA (reference sequence). V shed 3 bases and J shed 1 base, with 12 bases lying between them. The CDR3 runs to 14 residues. The DNA for the CDR3 is TGCAGTGCTAGGACAGAGAAAGCGAACACTGAAGCTTTCTTT. Its protein is CSARTEKANTEAFF.

This clonotype was counted ten times or more. This chain connects TRBV18 to TRBJ1-2; perhaps TRBD1 as D (5 bases). CDR1 is KGHSH and CDR2 is LQKENI in the germline V gene. The CDR3 contains 13 residues. Between the trimmed V and J ends, which lost 4 bases and 1 base, there was a span of 7 bases. As DNA, the CDR3 is TGTGCCAGCTCACGGGACTTTAACTATGGCTACACCTTC. The encoded protein is CASSRDFNYGYTF.

DNA of the CDR3: TGTGCCTGGAGTGTACTCGGGGGGGGGCCTTTAGAGCAGTACTTC. The encoded protein is CAWSVLGGGPLEQYF. The chain recombines TRBV30 with TRBJ2-7; 8 positions match TRBD2. Germline CDR1 is GTSNPN and CDR2 is SVGIG (reference sequence). V lost 0 bases and J lost 7; bases outside the gene matches: 11. This CDR3 is 15 amino acids long. The variable domain in full, with the rest retrieved from reference TRBV30 and TRBJ2-7, is SQTIHQWPATLVQPVGSPLSLECTVEGTSNPNLYWYRQAAGRGLQLLFYSVGIGQISSEVPQNLSASRPQDRQFILSSKKLLLSDSGFYLCAWSVLGGGPLEQYFGPGTRLTVT.

This clonotype showed up just a few times. The chain combines TRBV9 with TRBJ2-3, with TRBD1 matching over 9 bases. The V gene end was trimmed by 1 base and the J gene end by 3 bases; junction bases not matched to a gene: 6. The CDR3 has 16 amino acids. Germline CDR1 is SGDLS and CDR2 is YYNGEE. The CDR3 bases are TGTGCCAGCAGCGTAACCGGGACAGGGAAGACAGATACGCAGTATTTT. This encodes CASSVTGTGKTDTQYF.

The chain combines TRBV19 with TRBJ2-6; possible D gene TRBD1, 6 bases. Per the germline V gene, CDR1 is LNHDA and CDR2 is SQIVND (reference sequence). The CDR3 consists of 16 residues. V was trimmed by 3 bases and J by 0 bases, leaving 9 bases between them. CDR3 residues: CASSMEGGSGANVLTF. CDR3 coding DNA: TGTGCCAGTAGTATGGAAGGGGGCTCTGGGGCCAACGTCCTGACTTTC.

At least ten counts were recorded for this clonotype. The chain has TRBV20-1 and TRBJ2-7; D is undetermined. This CDR3 spans 12 amino acids. The germline CDR1 and CDR2 sequences are DFQATT and SNEGSKA (reference sequence). Trimming cost V 5 bases and J 7 bases, with 15 bases left between them. The CDR3 protein is CSAPSSGAEQYF. Written as DNA, the CDR3 is TGCAGTGCTCCCAGTAGTGGAGCAGAGCAGTACTTC.

This clonotype was picked up a small number of times. This may be a read error, as it is one base from a much larger clone. The chain employs TRBV11-2 and TRBJ2-7, with D perhaps matching TRBD2 (5 bases). Germline values: CDR1 SGHAT, CDR2 FQNNGV. The CDR3 runs 12 residues. The DNA for the CDR3 is TGTGCCGGCAGCTCTCACGGGGACGAGCAGTACTTC. Translation gives CAGSSHGDEQYF.

This clonotype was observed a few times. The V and J genes are TRBV30 and TRBJ1-1, with D maybe TRBD1 (5 bases). CDR3 length equals 13 residues. V was shortened by 0 bases and J by 3 bases, with 8 bases between the two germline ends. Germline values: CDR1 GTSNPN, CDR2 SVGIG (reference sequence). CDR3 nucleotides: TGTGCCTGGAGTGTACAGGAGTACACTGAAGCTTTCTTT. Residues: CAWSVQEYTEAFF.

This clonotype occurred many times. The chain combines TRBV3-1 with TRBJ1-1, with no clear D. In germline, CDR1 is LGHDT, CDR2 YNNKEL (reference sequence). With 5 bases removed from V and 4 bases from J, the gap between germline ends came to 11 bases. This CDR3 has 13 amino acids. Written as DNA, the CDR3 is TGTGCCAGCAGCTCCTCCCGGGGCACTGAAGCTTTCTTT. Protein: CASSSSRGTEAFF.

J is TRBJ2-1 and V is TRBV29-1; D possibly corresponds to TRBD2 (5 bases). The V and J ends lost 7 bases and 6 bases respectively, with 25 bases between them. CDR1 SQVTM and CDR2 ANQGSEA come from the germline V gene. This CDR3 is built from 16 residues. CDR3 residues: CSAPSVSGRRPNEQFF. The CDR3 nucleotides are TGCAGCGCCCCCAGTGTGTCGGGAAGGCGCCCCAATGAGCAGTTCTTC.

This clonotype has ten or more counts. The chain joins TRBV6-1 to TRBJ1-1; D possibly corresponds to TRBD1 (5 bases). CDR3 length equals 16 residues. V lost 6 bases and J lost 2, with 19 bases in between. Germline loops: CDR1 MNHNS, CDR2 SASEGT. CDR3 amino acids: CASSHYLGGDNTEAFF. The CDR3 region has the DNA TGTGCCAGCAGCCATTATCTCGGGGGAGACAACACTGAAGCTTTCTTT.

This clonotype showed up just a few times. The chain recombines TRBV5-1 with TRBJ1-1; D remains unclear. Trimming removed 1 base at V and 1 base at J, with 11 bases between. The CDR3 is 15 residues long. Germline CDR1 is SGHRS and CDR2 is YFSETQ. For the CDR3, the DNA is TGCGCCAGCAGCTTGATGAGGTCGGCGAACACTGAAGCTTTCTTT. Its protein is CASSLMRSANTEAFF.

The chain recombines TRBV7-8 with TRBJ1-1; 7 positions agree with TRBD1. The CDR3 runs to 15 residues. The germline CDR1 and CDR2 sequences are SGHVS and FQNEAQ. V lost 5 bases to trimming and J lost 0 bases; unmatched junction nucleotides: 6. This chain's CDR3 is CASSPEGAMNTEAFF. The CDR3, as DNA: TGTGCCAGCAGCCCCGAGGGGGCAATGAACACTGAAGCTTTCTTT.

This clonotype appeared a few times. This chain's CDR3 is CASSFSAGTGELFF. The CDR3 DNA sequence: TGTGCCAGCAGTTTCTCGGCCGGCACCGGGGAGCTGTTTTTT. V gene TRBV6-2 or TRBV6-3 combines with J gene TRBJ2-2, with D uncertain. The CDR3 spans 14 residues. CDR1 MNHEY and CDR2 SVGEGT come from the germline V gene. Trimming took 4 bases from V and 4 from J, leaving 10 bases between them.

The chain has TRBV11-2 and TRBJ2-1; D not certain. Looked up from germline, CDR1 is SGHAT and CDR2 is FQNNGV. The CDR3 has 20 residues. The V and J ends lost 3 bases and 0 bases respectively, with 24 bases between them. CDR3: CASSFAPPGRVGSSYNEQFF. The CDR3 nucleotides are TGTGCCAGCAGCTTCGCTCCCCCCGGACGTGTCGGTAGCTCCTACAATGAGCAGTTCTTC.

CDR3 sequence reads: CASSYMASGTAHHTQYF. In DNA form, the CDR3 reads TGTGCCAGCAGTTACATGGCTAGCGGGACCGCTCATCATACGCAGTATTTT. The chain is built from TRBV6-5 and TRBJ2-3; 9 nucleotides agree with TRBD2. This CDR3 contains 17 residues. With V trimmed by 2 bases and J by 7 bases, 13 bases remained unmatched. Looked up from germline, CDR1 is MNHEY and CDR2 is SVGAGI.

This clonotype was found many times. The rearrangement uses TRBV6-1 and TRBJ1-2; 9 bases fit TRBD1. Unmatched junction bases numbered 5, after V lost 8 bases and J lost 4 bases. Germline lookup yields CDR1 MNHNS and CDR2 SASEGT. The CDR3 loop spans 13 amino acids. The CDR3 DNA reads as TGTGCCAGCGGTTGGACAGGGGCCTATGGCTACACCTTC. This translates into CASGWTGAYGYTF.

The table lists this clonotype with many counts. The rearrangement joins TRBV11-3 to TRBJ2-1; tentative D call: TRBD2 (7 bases). CDR1 is SGHNT, CDR2 YENEEA, per germline. There are 18 residues in the CDR3. V gave up 1 base and J gave up 6 bases, with 22 bases separating them. CDR3 protein: CASSLGTGRGIRANEQFF. The CDR3 DNA follows: TGTGCCAGCAGCTTAGGTACAGGGAGGGGGATTCGCGCCAATGAGCAGTTCTTC.

A few counts support this clonotype. The chain carries TRBV7-2 and TRBJ1-6; 9 bases match TRBD1. The CDR3 is 16 residues long. Trimming at V came to 7 bases and at J to 9 bases, leaving 13 bases not matched to a gene. CDR1 and CDR2 (germline): SGHTA, FQGNSA. CDR3 loop: CASKLEGSDRGSPLHF. CDR3 DNA: TGTGCCAGCAAGCTAGAAGGGTCGGACAGGGGTTCACCCCTCCACTTT.

CDR3 DNA: TGTGCCAGCAGCCCGCCAAATTCACCCCTCCACTTT. This translates into CASSPPNSPLHF. The chain uses TRBV7-9 and TRBJ1-6, with D uncertain. There are 12 residues in the CDR3. V was trimmed by 5 bases and J by 7 bases, leaving 6 bases between them. Germline CDR1 and CDR2: SEHNR and FQNEAQ (reference sequence).

This clonotype has at least ten counts. This sequence joins TRBV30 and TRBJ1-6; tentatively, D is TRBD1 (5 bases). Germline CDR1 and CDR2: GTSNPN and SVGIG (reference sequence). This CDR3 is built from 14 residues. The V gene lost 2 bases and the J gene lost 9 bases, with 14 bases spanning the gap. The CDR3 nucleotides read TGTGCCTGGAGTCTATTGGGGCCCGGTTCACCCCTCCACTTT. This sequence encodes CAWSLLGPGSPLHF.

The rearrangement joins TRBV12-5 to TRBJ1-1; the D gene is possibly TRBD1 (5 bases). CDR1 and CDR2 from the germline V gene are LGHNT and FRNRAP. There are 12 residues in the CDR3. V was clipped by 2 bases and J by 10 bases, with 11 bases between them. CDR3 nucleotide sequence: TGTGCTAGTGGTTTGCCGGGGCCGGGAGCTTTCTTT. It specifies CASGLPGPGAFF. Full variable domain (rest looked up from reference TRBV12-5 and TRBJ1-1): DARVTQTPRHKVTEMGQEVTMRCQPILGHNTVFWYRQTMMQGLELLAYFRNRAPLDDSGMPKDRFSAEMPDATLATLKIQPSEPRDSAVYFCASGLPGPGAFFGQGTRLTVV.

This clonotype was seen a handful of times. J is TRBJ1-5 and V is TRBV10-1, with 7 positions matching TRBD1. Germline loops: CDR1 WNHNN, CDR2 SYGVQD (reference sequence). The CDR3 covers 14 residues. J was trimmed by 2 bases and V by 8 bases; bases with no gene match: 6. CDR3 in amino acids: CASPQGGRNQPQHF. CDR3 DNA sequence: TGCGCCAGCCCGCAGGGGGGACGCAATCAGCCCCAGCATTTT.

This clonotype appeared a few times. V usage is TRBV28 and J usage is TRBJ2-1, with D possibly matching TRBD2 (6 bases). From germline, CDR1 is MDHEN and CDR2 SYDVKM. The CDR3 extends over 14 amino acids. Trimming shortened V by 2 bases and J by 5 bases, and 10 bases separated the two germline ends. The chain's CDR3 is CASSLLRGHNEQFF. CDR3 nucleotides: TGTGCCAGCAGTTTACTGCGGGGCCACAATGAGCAGTTCTTC.

The chain has TRBV6-5 and TRBJ1-1; the D is unclear. Trimming removed 0 bases at V and 7 bases at J, with 6 bases between. From germline, CDR1 is MNHEY and CDR2 SVGAGI. The CDR3 loop spans 12 amino acids. CDR3 DNA sequence: TGTGCCAGCAGTTACTCGGTTGATGAAGCTTTCTTT. Residues: CASSYSVDEAFF.

The gene calls are TRBV9 and TRBJ1-2; TRBD1 matches at 8 bases. Germline lookup yields CDR1 SGDLS and CDR2 YYNGEE. V shed 0 bases and J 5 bases; nucleotides not matched to a gene: 6. This CDR3 contains 15 residues. The CDR3: CASSVGAGGYYGYTF. As DNA, the CDR3 is TGTGCCAGCAGCGTAGGGGCAGGGGGCTATTATGGCTACACCTTC.

This clonotype was seen a few times. The chain employs TRBV2 and TRBJ2-5; 8 nucleotides line up with TRBD1. Looked up from germline, CDR1 is SNHLY and CDR2 is FYNNEI. With V trimmed by 9 bases and J by 7 bases, 10 bases remained unmatched. The CDR3 sequence is 13 residues long. Here the CDR3 reads CARVQGVGGTQYF. The CDR3 DNA follows: TGTGCCAGAGTACAGGGGGTCGGTGGGACCCAGTACTTC.

This clonotype occurred many times. This chain connects TRBV3-1 to TRBJ2-3, with 12 nucleotides matching TRBD2. Germline CDR1 reads LGHDT; CDR2 reads YNNKEL (reference sequence). The junction had 4 bases not matched to a gene; V was cut back by 4 bases and J by 2 bases. This CDR3 is built from 16 residues. In DNA form, the CDR3 reads TGTGCCAGCAGCCTCGGACTAGCGGGAAACACAGATACGCAGTATTTT. Protein: CASSLGLAGNTDTQYF.

Only a few counts were recorded for this clonotype. The chain combines TRBV10-1 with TRBJ2-3, with D possibly being TRBD1 or TRBD2 (5 bases each). CDR3 length: 13 amino acids. V was cut by 8 bases and J by 12 bases, with 21 bases left in between. Germline V gene lookup returns CDR1 WNHNN and CDR2 SYGVQD (reference sequence). CDR3 loop: CASGQPSPGPQYF. CDR3 DNA sequence: TGCGCCAGCGGACAACCATCACCGGGACCTCAGTATTTT.